The following is a T cell receptor beta chain sequence with its context. Its antigen is not identified. The data were obtained in a study of cytomegalovirus exposure and HLA in healthy donors. Study as a whole: HLA-typed donors were the source of approximately 85 million unique TCRs, which an early data release held. Of all 360 or so donors who were genotyped, around 79% belonged to the Caucasian-associated ancestry cluster. Findings of the study overall: Most TCR beta V segments were productive about 87% or about 30% of the time in an earlier analysis. A later analysis linked a missense variant in DCLRE1C to the trimming of TCR beta V and J genes.

CDR1 SGHTA and CDR2 FQGTGA come from the germline V gene. This CDR3 has 13 residues. The V end was cut by 5 bases, the J end by 6 bases, with 14 bases between. Primers: 60 Vbeta forward and 13 Jbeta reverse. The table came from immunoSEQ multiplex PCR; TCRdb's copy has only in-frame clones and leaves some out. The repertoire includes approximately 38,000 clones, less than 85% of them detected once, and roughly a tenth sits in the top ten. The sequencing input was PBMCs. The source is a woman aged 18 to 35 in good health and CMV-seropositive. The rearrangement links TRBV7-3 to TRBJ2-7; D uncertain. In DNA form, the CDR3 reads TGTGCCAGCAGCCAAGTAACGGGTCGCGAGCAGTACTTC. Protein: CASSQVTGREQYF.